One and the same sample provided the 5 T cell receptor beta chains below, sequenced in a study of radiation and T cells in renal cell carcinoma. The time point was: blood 2 weeks post-SBRT. As for treatment: 15 Gy SBRT to primary tumor, nephrectomy 4 weeks later. Data came from immunoSEQ multiplex PCR; TCRdb stores just in-frame clones and leaves some out. The top ten clones hold 5.8% of a sample with about 120,000 clones, over 75% of them seen once. Source: blood, taken from a patient whose treatment included radiotherapy and nephrectomy. The source of these receptors is a man over 45 with renal cell carcinoma.

The chain carries TRBV4-2 and TRBJ1-5; D might be TRBD1 (5 bases). Between the trimmed V and J ends, which lost 1 base and 3 bases, there was a span of 10 bases. CDR3 length: 15 residues. Germline V gives CDR1 LGHNA, CDR2 YNFKEQ. The DNA for the CDR3 is TGTGCCAGCAGCCAAGTGGTAGGGACCAATCAGCCCCAGCATTTT. It encodes CASSQVVGTNQPQHF.

The rearrangement links TRBV30 to TRBJ2-7; 8 positions match TRBD2. The trim removed 8 bases at V and 7 bases at J, leaving 4 bases unmatched. The germline CDR1 and CDR2 sequences are GTSNPN and SVGIG (reference sequence). The CDR3 runs 10 residues. DNA for the CDR3: TGTGCCATCGGGGGGGGTGAGCAGTACTTC. It codes for CAIGGGEQYF.

The V gene is TRBV28, the J gene TRBJ1-2, with D possibly matching TRBD1 (5 bases). There are 15 residues in the CDR3. The ends were cut back, 2 bases at V and 8 bases at J, with 18 bases in the middle. Germline V lookup: CDR1 MDHEN, CDR2 SYDVKM. The CDR3 is CASSLISVGDGGYTF. The CDR3 nucleotides are TGTGCCAGCAGTTTAATTTCAGTAGGGGACGGGGGCTACACCTTC.

The CDR3: CASSDAGTGGDEQYF. DNA of the CDR3: TGCGCCAGCAGTGATGCTGGGACAGGGGGCGACGAGCAGTACTTC. The chain employs TRBV10-2 and TRBJ2-7; 12 bases line up with TRBD1. CDR1 is WSHSY and CDR2 is SAAADI in the germline V gene. The trim removed 3 bases at V and 5 bases at J, leaving 5 bases unmatched. This CDR3 spans 15 amino acids.

This clone was found once. This rearrangement joins TRBV11-1 to TRBJ2-5; tentative D call: TRBD2 (7 bases). Germline CDR1 and CDR2: SGHAT and FQDESV (reference sequence). The CDR3 runs 15 residues. With 5 bases removed from V and 5 bases from J, the gap between germline ends came to 18 bases. CDR3 bases: TGTGCCAGCAGCCAGGGGACTACCCTCCGGGAGACCCAGTACTTC. This translates into CASSQGTTLRETQYF.